Listed below are T cell receptor beta chains from one sample, sequenced in a study of blood T cell repertoires in COVID-19. The method was immunoSEQ multiplex PCR; TCRdb's version includes in-frame clones alone and lacks a portion of them. In the table there are 400,000 or so clones, around 90% of which are singletons. The sequenced sample was PBMCs or T cells enriched from blood (not recorded which). These receptors originate from a woman aged 40 to 49 with acute COVID-19. Each CDR3 is given with its conserved first and last residue. A D gene is named only where the DNA matches it firmly. The size of a clone is reported for some rows only, either as once, few or many, or as a class for expanded clones.

>-|TRBV11-2|-|TRBJ1-4
CASSWGQGLFF
TGTGCCAGCAGCTGGGGGCAGGGGCTGTTTTTT
>-|TRBV7-9|-|TRBJ1-6
CATSEDYNSPLHF
TGTGCCACCTCCGAGGACTATAATTCACCCCTCCACTTT
>-|TRBV7-8|-|TRBJ2-5
CASSLVLQDQETQYF
TGTGCCAGCAGCTTAGTCCTACAGGACCAAGAGACCCAGTACTTC
>-|TRBV7-9|-|TRBJ1-3
CASSLVYSGNTIYF
TGTGCCAGCAGCTTAGTATACTCTGGAAACACCATATATTTT
>-|TRBV5-4|once|TRBJ1-2
CASRDRTQNYGYTF
TGTGCCAGCAGAGACAGGACACAAAACTATGGCTACACCTTC
>TRBD1|TRBV18|-|TRBJ1-3
CASSPGQHYSGNTIYF
TGTGCCAGCTCACCGGGACAGCATTACTCTGGAAACACCATATATTTT
>TRBD1|TRBV6-1|-|TRBJ1-2
CASSEFRGGNGYTF
TGTGCCAGCAGTGAATTCCGAGGGGGCAATGGCTACACCTTC
>TRBD1|TRBV6-5|-|TRBJ1-1
CASRAGQANTEAFF
TGTGCCAGCAGAGCGGGACAGGCGAACACTGAAGCTTTCTTT
>-|TRBV11-2|-|TRBJ2-3
CASSLAGTYGTDTQYF
TGTGCCAGCAGCTTAGCCGGGACTTATGGGACAGATACGCAGTATTTT
>TRBD1|TRBV11-3|-|TRBJ2-2
CASSLDREIGRTGELFF
TGTGCCAGCAGCCTTGACAGGGAAATTGGGCGTACCGGGGAGCTGTTTTTT
>-|TRBV12-3/TRBV12-4|-|TRBJ1-5
CASSFSGDQPQHF
TGTGCCAGCAGTTTCTCAGGGGACCAGCCCCAGCATTTT
>-|TRBV6-5|-|TRBJ1-1
CASGDWGAFF
TGTGCCAGCGGGGACTGGGGGGCTTTCTTT
>-|TRBV5-6|-|TRBJ1-2
CASSWRSNYGYTF
TGTGCCAGCAGCTGGAGGAGTAACTATGGCTACACCTTC
>-|TRBV7-9|-|TRBJ1-5
CASSQGQFSNQPQHF
TGTGCCAGCAGCCAAGGACAGTTTAGCAATCAGCCCCAGCATTTT
>-|TRBV12-5|-|TRBJ2-7
CASGLVLDRSSYEQYF
TGTGCTAGTGGTTTGGTACTAGACCGAAGCTCCTACGAGCAGTACTTC
>TRBD2|TRBV7-9|-|TRBJ2-2
CASSRTSGGLNTGELFF
TGTGCCAGCAGCCGAACTAGCGGGGGCCTGAACACCGGGGAGCTGTTTTTT
>TRBD2|TRBV7-6|-|TRBJ2-5
CASSLTLAALQETQYF
TGTGCCAGCAGCTTAACCCTAGCGGCCCTCCAAGAGACCCAGTACTTC
>-|TRBV25-1|-|TRBJ2-7
CASSVGQILTYEQYF
TGTGCCAGCAGTGTAGGACAGATACTAACCTACGAGCAGTACTTC
>TRBD1|TRBV9|-|TRBJ2-7
CASSLGTGGHEQYF
TGTGCCAGCAGTCTCGGGACAGGCGGCCACGAGCAGTACTTC
>-|TRBV15|-|TRBJ1-1
CATSRERGSTEAFF
TGTGCCACCAGCAGAGAGAGGGGGTCTACTGAAGCTTTCTTT
>-|TRBV29-1|-|TRBJ2-7
CSATGLLNEQYF
TGCAGCGCGACAGGTCTTCTGAACGAGCAGTACTTC
>TRBD1|TRBV7-9|-|TRBJ1-2
CASSPPGIGGAGGYTF
TGTGCCAGCAGCCCGCCGGGTATAGGGGGCGCTGGTGGCTACACCTTC
>TRBD1|TRBV6-1|-|TRBJ1-6
CASSDMDRGRNSPLHF
TGTGCCAGCAGTGATATGGACAGGGGGCGCAATTCACCCCTCCACTTT
>TRBD1|TRBV15|-|TRBJ1-2
CATSRSYQGGYGYTF
TGTGCCACCAGCAGATCATACCAGGGGGGCTATGGCTACACCTTC
>-|TRBV10-2|-|TRBJ1-2
CASSESEVPYGYTF
TGCGCCAGCAGTGAGTCGGAGGTACCCTATGGCTACACCTTC
>-|TRBV5-1|-|TRBJ2-2
CASIRGDANTGELFF
TGCGCCAGCATTAGAGGCGACGCGAACACCGGGGAGCTGTTTTTT
>TRBD1|TRBV2|-|TRBJ2-7
CASSRDRGLDEQYF
TGTGCCAGCAGTCGAGACAGGGGGCTCGACGAGCAGTACTTC
>-|TRBV14|-|TRBJ1-1
CASSQELGSTGAEAFF
TGTGCCAGCAGCCAAGAGTTGGGCAGCACCGGGGCTGAAGCTTTCTTT
>TRBD2|TRBV10-1|-|TRBJ2-1
CASGSGRSSYNEQFF
TGCGCCAGCGGTAGCGGGAGAAGCTCCTACAATGAGCAGTTCTTC
>TRBD1|TRBV9|-|TRBJ2-2
CASSPRDRGKSGELFF
TGTGCCAGCAGCCCCCGGGACAGGGGAAAATCCGGGGAGCTGTTTTTT
>TRBD1|TRBV11-2|once|TRBJ2-7
CASSLSQDRGLYEQYF
TGTGCCAGCAGCTTATCTCAGGACAGGGGGCTGTACGAGCAGTACTTC
>-|TRBV11-2|-|TRBJ2-2
CASSSGRENIGELFF
TGTGCCAGCAGCTCCGGACGGGAGAACATCGGGGAGCTGTTTTTT
>-|TRBV2|few|TRBJ1-2
CASSPQAYGYTF
TGTGCCAGCAGCCCACAGGCCTATGGCTACACCTTC
>TRBD1|TRBV4-1|once|TRBJ1-2
CASSQDEGARYGYTF
TGCGCCAGCAGCCAAGACGAGGGGGCGCGTTATGGCTACACCTTC
>-|TRBV10-3|-|TRBJ2-2
CATTQADYTGELFF
TGTGCCACCACCCAGGCCGATTACACCGGGGAGCTGTTTTTT
>TRBD2|TRBV5-1|-|TRBJ2-5
CASSFSRGAQETQYF
TGCGCCAGCAGCTTTTCGCGGGGGGCGCAAGAGACCCAGTACTTC
>TRBD1|TRBV29-1|-|TRBJ1-2
CSVIQGAMDYGYTF
TGCAGCGTAATACAGGGGGCGATGGACTATGGCTACACCTTC
>-|TRBV14|-|TRBJ1-1
CASSQEELGVTEAFF
TGTGCCAGCAGCCAAGAGGAGTTGGGTGTCACTGAAGCTTTCTTT
>TRBD1|TRBV29-1|-|TRBJ2-2
CSVGQGNTGELFF
TGCAGCGTCGGACAGGGGAACACCGGGGAGCTGTTTTTT
>TRBD1|TRBV18|-|TRBJ2-7
CASSPPQGVLYEQYF
TGTGCCAGCTCACCCCCACAGGGGGTTTTGTACGAGCAGTACTTC